This TCR beta chain is drawn from a study of shared clonotypes between healthy human individuals. Findings and caveats of the study: Clonotypes not shared had lower generation probabilities than those common to all four donors. Exclusively blood specimens were collected; tissue repertoires likely differ.

For this clone: The antigen is not known.

In the sorted-subset replicate PCRs, approximately 200 ng DNA, 30,000 or so T cell genomes, was used. Sequencing was performed with immunoSEQ multiplex PCR; in TCRdb, only in-frame clones are kept and a portion is missing. The sample has over 700,000 clones; around 70% are singletons. This sequence originates from a woman aged 25-40 years in good health. Source material: memory CD4+ T cells sorted from blood. Stated subset: CD45RA-negative fraction.

CDR3 sequence (DNA): TGTGCCAGCAGCTTGACTAGCCCTGAGCAGTTCTTC. This translates into CASSLTSPEQFF. V is TRBV7-2 and J is TRBJ2-1; the match to TRBD2 covers 7 bases. With 3 bases clipped from V and 9 bases from J, the junction kept 2 bases outside the gene matches. The CDR3 has 12 amino acids. Per germline, CDR1 SGHTA and CDR2 FQGNSA.